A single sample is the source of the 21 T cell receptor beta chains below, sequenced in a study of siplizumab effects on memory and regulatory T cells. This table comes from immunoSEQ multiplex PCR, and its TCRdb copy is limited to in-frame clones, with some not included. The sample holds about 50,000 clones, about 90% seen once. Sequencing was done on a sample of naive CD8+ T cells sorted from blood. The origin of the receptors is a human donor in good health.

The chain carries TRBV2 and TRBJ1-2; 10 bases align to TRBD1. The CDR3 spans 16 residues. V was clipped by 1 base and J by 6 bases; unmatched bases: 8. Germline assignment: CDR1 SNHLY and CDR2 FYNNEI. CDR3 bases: TGTGCCAGCAGTGAAGTCGGGACAGGGGACCTAGATGGCTACACCTTC. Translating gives CASSEVGTGDLDGYTF.

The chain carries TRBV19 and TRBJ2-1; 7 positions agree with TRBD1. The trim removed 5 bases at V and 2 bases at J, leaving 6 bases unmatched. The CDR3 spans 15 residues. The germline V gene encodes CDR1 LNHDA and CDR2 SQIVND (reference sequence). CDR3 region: CASSFRDSPYNEQFF. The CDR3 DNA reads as TGTGCCAGTAGTTTCCGGGACAGCCCCTACAATGAGCAGTTCTTC.

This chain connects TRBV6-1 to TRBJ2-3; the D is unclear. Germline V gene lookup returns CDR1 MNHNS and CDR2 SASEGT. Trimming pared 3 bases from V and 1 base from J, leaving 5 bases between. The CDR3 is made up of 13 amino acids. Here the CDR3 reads CASSDWGTDTQYF. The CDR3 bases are TGTGCCAGCAGTGATTGGGGCACAGATACGCAGTATTTT.

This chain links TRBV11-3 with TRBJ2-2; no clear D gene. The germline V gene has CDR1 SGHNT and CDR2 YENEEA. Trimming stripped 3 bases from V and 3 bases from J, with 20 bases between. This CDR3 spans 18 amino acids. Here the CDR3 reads CASSFPPQSPGDTGELFF. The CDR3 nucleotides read TGTGCCAGCAGCTTTCCCCCTCAAAGCCCTGGCGACACCGGGGAGCTGTTTTTT.

CDR3 nucleotide sequence: TGCGCCAGCAGCCAAGGGGGGCCGGGCACTGAAGCTTTCTTT. This codes for CASSQGGPGTEAFF. V and J are TRBV4-1 and TRBJ1-1; tentative D call: TRBD1 (6 bases). Germline CDR1 MGHRA, CDR2 YSYEKL. This CDR3 region has 14 residues. Trimming took off 1 base at V and 4 bases at J, with 10 bases between the two ends.

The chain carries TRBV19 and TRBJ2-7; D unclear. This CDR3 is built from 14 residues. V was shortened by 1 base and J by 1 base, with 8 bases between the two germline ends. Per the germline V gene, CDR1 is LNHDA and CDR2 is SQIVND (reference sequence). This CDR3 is CASSIGVGSYEQYF. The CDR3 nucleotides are TGTGCCAGTAGTATAGGAGTGGGATCCTACGAGCAGTACTTC.

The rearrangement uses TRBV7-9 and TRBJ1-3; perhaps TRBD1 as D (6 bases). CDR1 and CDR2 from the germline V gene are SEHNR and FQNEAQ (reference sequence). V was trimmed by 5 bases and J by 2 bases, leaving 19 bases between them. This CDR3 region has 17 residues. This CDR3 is CASSPSTTGPTGNTIYF. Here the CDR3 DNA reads TGTGCCAGCAGCCCCTCCACGACAGGCCCAACTGGAAACACCATATATTTT.

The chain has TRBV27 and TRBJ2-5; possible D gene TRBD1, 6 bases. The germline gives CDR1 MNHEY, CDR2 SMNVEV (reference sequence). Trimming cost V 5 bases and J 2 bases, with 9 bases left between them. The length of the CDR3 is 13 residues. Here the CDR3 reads CASSIGQQETQYF. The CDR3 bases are TGTGCCAGCAGTATTGGACAGCAAGAGACCCAGTACTTC.

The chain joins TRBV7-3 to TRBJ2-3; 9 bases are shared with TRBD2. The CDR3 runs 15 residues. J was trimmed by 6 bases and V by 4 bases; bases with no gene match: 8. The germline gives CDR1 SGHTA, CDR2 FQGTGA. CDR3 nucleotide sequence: TGTGCCAGCAGCTCATCTAGCGGGATAGCCGATACGCAGTATTTT. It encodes CASSSSSGIADTQYF.

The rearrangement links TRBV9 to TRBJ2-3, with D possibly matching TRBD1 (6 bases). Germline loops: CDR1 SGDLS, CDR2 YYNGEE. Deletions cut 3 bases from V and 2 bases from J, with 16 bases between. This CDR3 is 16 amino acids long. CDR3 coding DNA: TGTGCCAGCAGCGGCCCCCGGGACACACTCACAGATACGCAGTATTTT. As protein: CASSGPRDTLTDTQYF.

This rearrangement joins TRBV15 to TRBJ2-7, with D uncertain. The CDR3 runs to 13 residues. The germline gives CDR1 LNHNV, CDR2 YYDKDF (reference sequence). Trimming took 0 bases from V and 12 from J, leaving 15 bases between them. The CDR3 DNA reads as TGTGCCACCAGCAGAGACGCAACGGTACAGCGGTACTTC. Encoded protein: CATSRDATVQRYF. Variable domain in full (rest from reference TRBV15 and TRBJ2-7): DAMVIQNPRYQVTQFGKPVTLSCSQTLNHNVMYWYQQKSSQAPKLLFHYYDKDFNNEADTPDNFQSRRPNTSFCFLDIRSPGLGDTAMYLCATSRDATVQRYFGPGTRLTVT.

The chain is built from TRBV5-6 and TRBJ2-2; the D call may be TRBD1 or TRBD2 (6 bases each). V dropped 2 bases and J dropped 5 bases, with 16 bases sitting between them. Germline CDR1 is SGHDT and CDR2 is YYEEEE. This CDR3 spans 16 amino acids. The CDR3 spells CASSFSRGRGTGELFF. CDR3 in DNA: TGTGCCAGCAGCTTTAGTCGGGGGCGCGGTACCGGGGAGCTGTTTTTT.

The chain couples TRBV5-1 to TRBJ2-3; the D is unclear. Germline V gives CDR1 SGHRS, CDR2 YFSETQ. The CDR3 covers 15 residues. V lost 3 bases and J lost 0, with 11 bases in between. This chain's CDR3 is CASSSARFSTDTQYF. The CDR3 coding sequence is TGCGCCAGCAGCTCAGCACGGTTCAGCACAGATACGCAGTATTTT.

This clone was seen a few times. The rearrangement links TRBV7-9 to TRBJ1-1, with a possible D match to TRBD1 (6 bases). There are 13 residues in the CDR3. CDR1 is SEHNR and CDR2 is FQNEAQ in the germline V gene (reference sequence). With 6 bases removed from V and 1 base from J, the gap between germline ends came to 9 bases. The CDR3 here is CASRSQGNTEAFF. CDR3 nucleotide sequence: TGTGCCAGCAGATCACAGGGGAACACTGAAGCTTTCTTT. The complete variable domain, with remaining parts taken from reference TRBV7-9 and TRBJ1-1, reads DTGVSQNPRHKITKRGQNVTFRCDPISEHNRLYWYRQTLGQGPEFLTYFQNEAQLEKSRLLSDRFSAERPKGSFSTLEIQRTEQGDSAMYLCASRSQGNTEAFFGQGTRLTVV.

The CDR3 is CASRQNGLATGYEQYF. CDR3 DNA: TGTGCCAGCAGGCAAAACGGACTAGCAACTGGCTACGAGCAGTACTTC. The chain uses TRBV27 and TRBJ2-7, with TRBD2 identical over 8 bases. Trimming removed 6 bases from V and 3 bases from J; junction bases left unmatched: 13. The CDR3 totals 16 residues. The germline gives CDR1 MNHEY, CDR2 SMNVEV (reference sequence).

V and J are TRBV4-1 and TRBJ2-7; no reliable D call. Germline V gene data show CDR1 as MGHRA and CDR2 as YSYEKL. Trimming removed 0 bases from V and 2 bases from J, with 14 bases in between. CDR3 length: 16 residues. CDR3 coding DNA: TGCGCCAGCAGCCAAGAGCAGGCAGTCGAAACCTACGAGCAGTACTTC. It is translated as CASSQEQAVETYEQYF.

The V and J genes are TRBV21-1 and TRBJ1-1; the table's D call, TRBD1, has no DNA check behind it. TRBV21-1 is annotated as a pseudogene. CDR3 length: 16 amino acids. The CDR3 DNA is TGTGCCAGCAGCACGATAGGGACAGGGTCTAGCACTGAAGCTTTCTTT. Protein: CASSTIGTGSSTEAFF.

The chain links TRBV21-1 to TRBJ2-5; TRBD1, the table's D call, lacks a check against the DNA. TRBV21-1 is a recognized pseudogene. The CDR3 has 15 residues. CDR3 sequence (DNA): TGTGCCAGCCCAGAGGGGGCTGAGAGACAAGAGACCCAGTACTTC. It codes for CASPEGAERQETQYF.

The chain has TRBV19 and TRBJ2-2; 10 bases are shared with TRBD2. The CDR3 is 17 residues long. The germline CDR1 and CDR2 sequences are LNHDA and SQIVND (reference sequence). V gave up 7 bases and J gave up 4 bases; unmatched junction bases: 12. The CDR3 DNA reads TGTGCCAGTACCGATTTACTCCTAGCGGGGGCCACCGGGGAGCTGTTTTTT. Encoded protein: CASTDLLLAGATGELFF.

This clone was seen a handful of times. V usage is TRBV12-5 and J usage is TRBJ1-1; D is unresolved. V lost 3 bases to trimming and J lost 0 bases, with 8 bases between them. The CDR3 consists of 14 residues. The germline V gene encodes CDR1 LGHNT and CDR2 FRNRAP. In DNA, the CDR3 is TGTGCTAGTGGTTTTGGGCACATGAACACTGAAGCTTTCTTT. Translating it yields CASGFGHMNTEAFF.

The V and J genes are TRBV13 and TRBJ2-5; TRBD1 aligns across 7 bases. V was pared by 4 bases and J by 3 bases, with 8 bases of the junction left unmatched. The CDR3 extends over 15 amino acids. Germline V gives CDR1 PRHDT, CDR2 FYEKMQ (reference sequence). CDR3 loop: CASSSSPGQKETQYF. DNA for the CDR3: TGTGCCAGCAGCTCAAGCCCGGGACAGAAAGAGACCCAGTACTTC.